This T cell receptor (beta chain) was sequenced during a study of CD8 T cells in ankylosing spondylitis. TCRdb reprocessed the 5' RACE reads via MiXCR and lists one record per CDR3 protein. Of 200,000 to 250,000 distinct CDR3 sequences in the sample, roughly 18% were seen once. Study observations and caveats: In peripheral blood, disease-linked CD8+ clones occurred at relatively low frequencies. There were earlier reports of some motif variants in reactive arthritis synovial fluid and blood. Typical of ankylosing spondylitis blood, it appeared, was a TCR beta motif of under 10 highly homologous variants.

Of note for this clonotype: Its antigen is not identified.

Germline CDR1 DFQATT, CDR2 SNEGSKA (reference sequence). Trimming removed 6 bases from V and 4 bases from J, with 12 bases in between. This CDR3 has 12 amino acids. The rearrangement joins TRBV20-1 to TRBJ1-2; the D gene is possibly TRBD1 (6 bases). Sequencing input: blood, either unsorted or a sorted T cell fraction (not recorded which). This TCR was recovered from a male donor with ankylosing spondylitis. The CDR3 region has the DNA TGCAGTGCAATGGGGGGGCCCTATGGCTACACCTTC. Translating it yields CSAMGGPYGYTF.